This T cell receptor beta chain was documented in a study of blood T cell repertoires in COVID-19. Authors' data handling: Amplification with reference gene primers provided the estimates of nucleated cell counts. Sequencing was performed with immunoSEQ multiplex PCR; in TCRdb, only in-frame clones are kept and a portion is missing. The DNA gave D and trimming, while V, J and clone size come from that table. The sample carries about 130,000 clones, 85% recorded once. This CDR3 region has 14 residues. The J segment lost 4 bases and the V segment lost 3 bases, leaving 1 base of the junction unmatched. Germline V gene data show CDR1 as KGHSH and CDR2 as LQKENI.

The genes are TRBV18 and TRBJ2-4; 9 bases fit TRBD1. The TCR sequence derives from a man older than 75 with active or convalescent COVID-19. Sequencing used peripheral blood. Here the CDR3 reads CASSPGQGKNIQYF. The CDR3 DNA follows: TGTGCCAGCTCACCGGGACAGGGTAAAAACATTCAGTACTTC.